A single T cell receptor beta chain is shown here with its context. This entry is derived from a study of neurological immune-mediated disorders. From the 5' RACE reads, TCRdb called clonotypes with MiXCR, one entry per CDR3 protein. The sample lists approximately 45,000 distinct CDR3 sequences, approximately 11% seen once, with over 1% in the top ten. V was pared by 9 bases and J by 0 bases, with 11 bases between. The CDR3 spans 13 residues. The receptor comes from a female donor in good health. The V gene is TRBV12-3 or TRBV12-4, the J gene TRBJ1-1, with TRBD1 as a possible D gene (6 bases). Sequenced: PBMCs. CDR3 bases: TGTGCCAGGGAGGGGGAACTGAACACTGAAGCTTTCTTT. Translated: CAREGELNTEAFF.